This entry features one T cell receptor beta chain sequence. The CDR3 covers 13 residues. V lost 1 base and J 5 bases, leaving 10 bases between the germline ends. The germline CDR1 and CDR2 sequences are SGHKS and YYEKEE (reference sequence). Assay used: immunoSEQ multiplex PCR; TCRdb lists only in-frame clones, some missing. Of fewer than 85,000 clones in the sample, about 93% were seen once. This sample is part of a study of T cell changes during pregnancy in multiple sclerosis. The receptor was derived from a female donor in good health, enrolled as a control in a pregnancy study. This chain connects TRBV5-5 to TRBJ2-7, with D possibly TRBD2 on 7 matching bases. The sequences come from peripheral blood, collected in the first trimester of pregnancy. In DNA, the CDR3 is TGTGCCAGCAGCTTGACGGGGGGCGACGAGCAGTACTTC. Translation: CASSLTGGDEQYF.